This is a list of T cell receptor beta chains from one sample in a study of blood T cell repertoires in COVID-19. Sequenced by immunoSEQ multiplex PCR; TCRdb stores in-frame clones only, minus some. The sample lists about half a million clones; around 85% were seen once. Sequenced input: peripheral blood. All receptors derive from a human donor in a cohort sampled during active COVID-19. The CDR3 runs from the conserved cysteine through the conserved F or W. Fields, in order: D gene, clone size, V gene, J gene, CDR3 DNA, CDR3 protein. A D gene is named only where the DNA matches it firmly. Expanded clones get a size class; other rows say once, few or many, or leave the size out.

>NA|NA|TRBV4-1|TRBJ1-4
TGCGCCAGCAGCCATCGCTTACAGGGAACTAATGAAAAACTGTTTTTT
CASSHRLQGTNEKLFF
>NA|NA|TRBV11-3|TRBJ2-1
TGTGCCAGCAGCTTAGATATGGCAGGGAAAAGCTCCTACAATGAGCAGTTCTTC
CASSLDMAGKSSYNEQFF
>NA|NA|TRBV10-3|TRBJ1-2
TGTGCCATCAGTGAGGGGGACACCCATGGCTACACCTTC
CAISEGDTHGYTF
>TRBD1|NA|TRBV15|TRBJ1-5
TGTGCCACCCAATTGGGGACAGGGTTTGGCAATCAGCCCCAGCATTTT
CATQLGTGFGNQPQHF
>TRBD2|NA|TRBV4-1|TRBJ2-3
TGCGCCAGCAGCCCTCTCTCGGGACTAGAAAGCACAGATACGCAGTATTTT
CASSPLSGLESTDTQYF
>TRBD1|NA|TRBV25-1|TRBJ2-7
TGTGCCAGCAGCGGTACGTTCGGGACAGAAAAGAGCTCCTACGAGCAGTACTTC
CASSGTFGTEKSSYEQYF
>NA|NA|TRBV7-2|TRBJ2-7
TGTGCCAGCTCCCCGTCTAGGCTTTACGAGCAGTACTTC
CASSPSRLYEQYF
>TRBD1|NA|TRBV7-9|TRBJ1-1
TGTGCCAGCAGCTTTACAGGGGGCGCTTTCTTT
CASSFTGGAFF
>TRBD1|NA|TRBV6-2/TRBV6-3|TRBJ1-1
TGTGCCAGCAGCCCTCTGACAGGGCGAATTACTGAAGCTTTCTTT
CASSPLTGRITEAFF
>TRBD1|NA|TRBV28|TRBJ1-6
TGTGCCGGCAGAACCACAGGGGGAGGTGGTAATTCACCCCTCCACTTT
CAGRTTGGGGNSPLHF
>NA|NA|TRBV12-3/TRBV12-4|TRBJ1-1
TGTGCCAGCAGTCGACTGCTGAACACTGAAGCTTTCTTT
CASSRLLNTEAFF
>NA|once|TRBV7-3|TRBJ2-1
TGTGCCAGCAGCCCCAGGGCCCGTAGCTACAATGAGCAGTTCTTC
CASSPRARSYNEQFF
>NA|NA|TRBV6-2/TRBV6-3|TRBJ1-5
TGTGCCAGCAGTTACTCGAAGGGAGTTAGCAATCAGCCCCAGCATTTT
CASSYSKGVSNQPQHF
>NA|NA|TRBV20-1|TRBJ1-1
TGCAGTGCTAGTCAGATCAGGGATGTGGCTTTCTTT
CSASQIRDVAFF
>TRBD1|once|TRBV5-1|TRBJ2-2
TGCGCCAGCAGCTTTGAACAAGGGGGCGCTCGGCCCGGGGAGCTGTTTTTT
CASSFEQGGARPGELFF
>TRBD1|NA|TRBV14|TRBJ1-1
TGTGCCAGCAGCCAAACGGGACAGGGGGCGGCTGAAGCTTTCTTT
CASSQTGQGAAEAFF
>NA|NA|TRBV4-1|TRBJ2-5
TGCGCCAGCAGTCGAATCCCAGGGGTCCGGGAGACCCAGTACTTC
CASSRIPGVRETQYF
>TRBD2|NA|TRBV18|TRBJ2-7
TGTGCCAGCTCACGGACTAGCGGGAGCTCCTACGAGCAGTACTTC
CASSRTSGSSYEQYF
>TRBD2|NA|TRBV15|TRBJ2-3
TGTGCCACCAGCAGACAGGGGGCTAGCGGGAGGCATTTT
CATSRQGASGRHF
>NA|NA|TRBV24-1|TRBJ2-3
TGTGCCACCAGTGATTTTGTTGGGAGCTATACGCAGTATTTT
CATSDFVGSYTQYF
>TRBD2|few|TRBV5-1|TRBJ2-2
TGCGCCAGCAGCCCCCAGCGGGAACGCACCGGGGAGCTGTTTTTT
CASSPQRERTGELFF
>NA|NA|TRBV2|TRBJ1-4
TGTGCCAGCAGTGAAATGGCAGGGCCTACTAATGAAAAACTGTTTTTT
CASSEMAGPTNEKLFF
>TRBD1|once|TRBV19|TRBJ1-5
TGTGCCAGTAGTTCCCAGGGGGGACAGCCCCAGCATTTT
CASSSQGGQPQHF
>NA|NA|TRBV12-3/TRBV12-4|TRBJ2-5
TGTGCCAGCAGCCGACTAGAGGGAGTGACCCAGTACTTC
CASSRLEGVTQYF
>NA|NA|TRBV9|TRBJ1-1
TGTGCCAGCAGCCCCAGGATTTCTGTCGTAAACACTGAAGCTTTCTTT
CASSPRISVVNTEAFF
>NA|once|TRBV29-1|TRBJ2-7
TGCAGCGTTGCCGGGACTCCTACCTACGAGCAGTACTTC
CSVAGTPTYEQYF
>NA|many|TRBV25-1|TRBJ1-1
TGTGCCAGCTTAGACAGGATGAACACTGAAGCTTTCTTT
CASLDRMNTEAFF
>TRBD1|NA|TRBV7-2|TRBJ1-3
TGTGCCAGCAGCCCAACCAGCAGGGGGTTGATCGGAAACACCATATATTTT
CASSPTSRGLIGNTIYF
>TRBD1|NA|TRBV7-9|TRBJ1-3
TGTGCCAGCAGCATCCCTCGGGACAGGGGGTACTCTGGAAACACCATATATTTT
CASSIPRDRGYSGNTIYF
>TRBD2|once|TRBV19|TRBJ2-1
TGTGCCAGTAGTACATCCCTAGCGGGCTTATACAATGAGCAGTTCTTC
CASSTSLAGLYNEQFF
>TRBD1|NA|TRBV6-2/TRBV6-3|TRBJ1-2
TGTGCCAGCAGTGACCTCCGGGACAGAGACGGCTACACCTTC
CASSDLRDRDGYTF
>NA|NA|TRBV18|TRBJ2-7
TGTGCCAGCTCACCATCAGGACAGTACGAGCAGTACTTC
CASSPSGQYEQYF
>NA|NA|TRBV7-3|TRBJ2-3
TGTGCCAGCAGTACCCAGGCCGGGATCACAGATACGCAGTATTTT
CASSTQAGITDTQYF
>NA|NA|TRBV4-2|TRBJ1-5
TGTGCCAGCAGCCAGACAGGTAGAGACCAGCCCCAGCATTTT
CASSQTGRDQPQHF
>NA|NA|TRBV19|TRBJ1-2
TGTGCCAGTAGTCCCCGGGCAAGACAAGGACTCTATGGCTACACCTTC
CASSPRARQGLYGYTF
>NA|NA|TRBV14|TRBJ1-2
TGTGCCAGCAGCCCATTGGACAGATTTAACTATGGCTACACCTTC
CASSPLDRFNYGYTF
>TRBD1|NA|TRBV5-5|TRBJ1-1
TGTGCCAGCAGCTACGAGACAGGGGACACTGAAGCTTTCTTT
CASSYETGDTEAFF
>TRBD1|once|TRBV19|TRBJ2-1
TGTGCCAGTAGTTTGACTACCCCGGGACAGGGGACCAGTGAGCAGTTCTTC
CASSLTTPGQGTSEQFF
>TRBD2|once|TRBV15|TRBJ2-3
TGTGCCACCAGCAGAGCACTAGCGCGTAGCACAGATACGCAGTATTTT
CATSRALARSTDTQYF
>NA|once|TRBV4-1|TRBJ1-2
TGCGCCAGCACGAATCTAGGAAGCTATGGCTACACCTTC
CASTNLGSYGYTF
>TRBD1|NA|TRBV4-2|TRBJ1-2
TGTGCCAGCAGCCAAGTAAATACTGACAGGGGCTATGGCTACACCTTC
CASSQVNTDRGYGYTF
>NA|NA|TRBV4-3|TRBJ1-2
TGCGCCAGCAGCCAAGATCGAGGTCGGGGGGACTACACCTTC
CASSQDRGRGDYTF
>NA|NA|TRBV29-1|TRBJ1-2
TGCAGCGTTGACTTTGTGGGAGCCCGTTATGGCTACACCTTC
CSVDFVGARYGYTF
>NA|once|TRBV9|TRBJ2-3
TGTGCCAGCAGTCTAAGATGGACAGATACGCAGTATTTT
CASSLRWTDTQYF
>NA|NA|TRBV30|TRBJ1-2
TGTGCCTGGAGTGTACAGACCAGGGGTGGCTACACCTTC
CAWSVQTRGGYTF
>NA|NA|TRBV7-2|TRBJ1-6
TGTGCCAGCAGCTTAGTACCGGAGGACTCACCCCTCCACTTT
CASSLVPEDSPLHF
>NA|NA|TRBV11-2|TRBJ1-1
TGTGCCAGCAGGGAGGAACAGGGAAACACTGAAGCTTTCTTT
CASREEQGNTEAFF
>NA|few|TRBV7-9|TRBJ1-2
TGTGCCAGCAGCTTAGTCACAGCCTCTAACTATGGCTACACCTTC
CASSLVTASNYGYTF
>TRBD2|NA|TRBV28|TRBJ2-7
TGTGCCAGCAGTTTACCGACTAGCGGTAACTACGAGCAGTACTTC
CASSLPTSGNYEQYF
>NA|few|TRBV19|TRBJ1-1
TGTGCCAGTAGAACGACCCGGGACACTGAAGCTTTCTTT
CASRTTRDTEAFF
>NA|NA|TRBV6-2/TRBV6-3|TRBJ2-3
TGTGCCAGCAGTTTACAGAGCACAGATACGCAGTATTTT
CASSLQSTDTQYF
>TRBD2|NA|TRBV5-4|TRBJ2-7
TGTGCCAGCAGCTTTTTAGCGGGAAGAGGCTCCTACGAGCAGTACTTC
CASSFLAGRGSYEQYF
>TRBD1|NA|TRBV7-3|TRBJ2-6
TGTGCCAGCAGCTTAACGACAGGGGGTTCCCACTCTGGGGCCAACGTCCTGACTTTC
CASSLTTGGSHSGANVLTF
>TRBD2|once|TRBV5-3|TRBJ2-3
TGTGCCAGAAGCTTCGGGACTAGCGGGAGCCGAGATACGCAGTATTTT
CARSFGTSGSRDTQYF
>TRBD2|NA|TRBV24-1|TRBJ2-1
TGTGCCACCAGTGATTTGTCGACTAGCGGGAGGGTCAATGAGCAGTTCTTC
CATSDLSTSGRVNEQFF